The T cell receptor (beta chain) described here comes from a study of immune characteristics of hereditary and idiopathic chronic pancreatitis. The table came from immunoSEQ multiplex PCR; TCRdb's copy has only in-frame clones and leaves some out. The sample lists approximately 9,400 clones; 79% were seen once. The pancreas tissue came from patients undergoing total pancreatectomy with islet autotransplantation. Genomic DNA was extracted directly from bulk pancreas tissue without T cell sorting. Material: pancreas tissue with idiopathic chronic pancreatitis. This receptor was taken from a human donor with chronic pancreatitis.

The CDR3 region is CASRDRDQTQETQYF. Here the CDR3 DNA reads TGTGCCAGCAGGGACAGGGACCAGACTCAAGAGACCCAGTACTTC. V gene TRBV6-5 combines with J gene TRBJ2-5; TRBD1 agrees at 8 bases. Trimming removed 6 bases from V and 2 bases from J; junction bases left unmatched: 8. This CDR3 has 15 amino acids. Germline V gives CDR1 MNHEY, CDR2 SVGAGI.